This T cell receptor beta chain was profiled in a study of T cells in Graves' hyperthyroidism and ophthalmopathy. For the study at large: Peripheral blood was secured at the point of initial diagnosis, before any treatment. Whole-study findings and limits: Most expanded thyroid clonotypes above 0.001 also appeared in blood.

After removal of 5 bases from V and 4 bases from J, the junction contained 4 bases not matched to a gene. CDR3 size: 14 residues. Germline CDR1 is LGHDT and CDR2 is YNNKEL (reference sequence). RNA transcripts yielded amplified TCR beta CDR3 regions. With the HTBI primer set, the TCR CDR3 went through a first round of RT-PCR. MiXCR, run by TCRdb on the multiplex PCR reads, gives a single entry per CDR3 protein. Among around 340,000 distinct CDR3 sequences listed, about 20% were seen once. This clonotype has ten or more counts. Its antigen is unknown. This rearrangement joins TRBV3-1 to TRBJ1-5; 8 bases fit TRBD1. Sequencing input: blood. This TCR was sampled from a woman aged 45-65 years with Graves' hyperthyroidism. Written as DNA, the CDR3 is TGTGCCAGCAGCAAAGGGACAGGTAATCAGCCCCAGCATTTT. Translated: CASSKGTGNQPQHF.